This T cell receptor beta chain stems from a study of blood T cells in healthy people across ages. Looked up from germline, CDR1 is SGHDN and CDR2 is FVKESK. The trim removed 2 bases at V and 11 bases at J, leaving 13 bases unmatched. CDR3 length: 15 amino acids. The second PCR ran about 6 to 11 cycles with a sample-barcoded 5' primer and J-beta primers. TCRdb recomputed calls from the 5' RACE reads with MiXCR, one row per CDR3 protein. Of fewer than 900,000 distinct CDR3 sequences in the sample, under 40% were seen once. Each donor had around 9.8 milliliters of peripheral blood drawn. Sequenced input: blood. The receptor was derived from a man between 18 and 35 years old in good health. This chain uses TRBV14 with TRBJ2-5, with 8 bases aligning to TRBD2. The CDR3 loop is CASSQMREAYNEQYF. Written as DNA, the CDR3 is TGTGCCAGCAGCCAAATGCGGGAGGCTTACAATGAGCAGTACTTC.